A single sample gave rise to the 16 T cell receptor beta chains below, sequenced in a study of blood T cell repertoires in COVID-19. The data were produced by immunoSEQ multiplex PCR, yet TCRdb's version contains in-frame clones alone and is incomplete. The table includes 200,000 to 250,000 clones, around 90% detected once. Sequencing was performed on peripheral blood. Receptors were obtained from a woman in her seventies with active or convalescent COVID-19.

This chain connects TRBV6-5 to TRBJ2-5, with no clear D. In germline, CDR1 is MNHEY, CDR2 SVGAGI. Trimming shortened V by 6 bases and J by 3 bases, and 8 bases separated the two germline ends. CDR3 length equals 12 residues. The CDR3 loop is CASSNIKETQYF. For the CDR3, the DNA is TGTGCCAGCAGCAACATAAAAGAGACCCAGTACTTC.

V and J are TRBV5-6 and TRBJ1-1; tentatively, D is TRBD1 (5 bases). This CDR3 contains 16 residues. With 2 bases removed from V and 5 bases from J, the gap between germline ends came to 19 bases. From germline, CDR1 is SGHDT and CDR2 YYEEEE. This chain's CDR3 is CASSLRAWGVGTEAFF. The CDR3 DNA is TGTGCCAGCAGCTTACGGGCTTGGGGGGTAGGGACTGAAGCTTTCTTT.

V is TRBV7-9 and J is TRBJ1-4, with 7 bases identical to TRBD1. This CDR3 region has 14 residues. The ends lost 5 bases at V and 4 bases at J; junction bases unmatched: 4. Germline CDR1 is SEHNR and CDR2 is FQNEAQ (reference sequence). The CDR3 region is CASSLGQNNEKLFF. The CDR3 DNA sequence: TGTGCCAGCAGCCTGGGACAGAATAATGAAAAACTGTTTTTT.

The chain employs TRBV2 and TRBJ1-2, with a weak D call TRBD1 (6 bases). V was trimmed by 5 bases and J by 10 bases, leaving 17 bases between them. The CDR3 has 13 amino acids. Looked up from germline, CDR1 is SNHLY and CDR2 is FYNNEI. CDR3 coding DNA: TGTGCCAGCAGTTCCCGGACAGAAAGCCCCTACACCTTC. It codes for CASSSRTESPYTF.

This clone was seen a handful of times. DNA of the CDR3: TGTGCCAGTAGTCAGCCCCAGGGCTCTGGGGCCAACGTCCTGACTTTC. This codes for CASSQPQGSGANVLTF. This rearrangement joins TRBV19 to TRBJ2-6, with a tentative D call TRBD1 (5 bases). The CDR3 covers 16 residues. V was cut by 5 bases and J by 0 bases, with 11 bases left in between. Germline CDR1 and CDR2: LNHDA and SQIVND (reference sequence).

This clone was counted a few times. This same CDR3 is encoded by further DNA sequences in the sample. V usage is TRBV5-1 and J usage is TRBJ2-2, with TRBD1 matching 7 bases. The trim removed 4 bases at V and 0 bases at J, leaving 3 bases unmatched. The CDR3 length is 15 residues. The V gene's germline CDR1 is SGHRS and CDR2 YFSETQ. The CDR3 DNA reads TGCGCCAGCAGCCTCGGGACAGCGAACACCGGGGAGCTGTTTTTT. It is translated as CASSLGTANTGELFF.

In this sample, this clone turned up once. The rearrangement joins TRBV25-1 to TRBJ2-3; 7 positions match TRBD1. The CDR3 extends over 13 amino acids. Unmatched junction bases numbered 9, after V lost 11 bases and J lost 4 bases. Germline values: CDR1 MGHDK, CDR2 SYGVNS. CDR3 DNA sequence: TGTGCCGGTAGAACAGGGGTCGCAGATACGCAGTATTTT. Protein sequence: CAGRTGVADTQYF. Full variable domain (remainder filled in from reference TRBV25-1 and TRBJ2-3): EADIYQTPRYLVIGTGKKITLECSQTMGHDKMYWYQQDPGMELHLIHYSYGVNSTEKGDLSSESTVSRIRTEHFPLTLESARPSHTSQYLCAGRTGVADTQYFGPGTRLTVL.

This clone showed up just a few times. The gene calls are TRBV7-2 and TRBJ1-5; D unresolved. CDR3 length: 15 residues. The germline V gene has CDR1 SGHTA and CDR2 FQGNSA. V was shortened by 2 bases and J by 4 bases, with 12 bases between the two germline ends. The CDR3 sequence is CASSLLVLRNQPQHF. For the CDR3, the DNA is TGTGCCAGCAGCTTATTGGTCTTACGGAATCAGCCCCAGCATTTT. Looking up the rest from reference TRBV7-2 and TRBJ1-5 gives the full variable domain: GAGVSQSPSNKVTEKGKDVELRCDPISGHTALYWYRQSLGQGLEFLIYFQGNSAPDKSGLPSDRFSAERTGGSVSTLTIQRTQQEDSAVYLCASSLLVLRNQPQHFGDGTRLSIL.

The V gene is TRBV6-2 or TRBV6-3, the J gene TRBJ1-5; D gene uncertain. The germline V and J ends were trimmed by 1 base and 4 bases, with 5 bases remaining between them. Germline V gives CDR1 MNHEY, CDR2 SVGEGT. The CDR3 sequence is 13 residues long. The CDR3 loop is CASSYFRNQPQHF. Written as DNA, the CDR3 is TGTGCCAGCAGTTACTTTAGAAATCAGCCCCAGCATTTT.

The genes are TRBV4-3 and TRBJ1-2; 10 bases line up with TRBD1. The V gene end was trimmed by 3 bases and the J gene end by 3 bases; junction bases not matched to a gene: 4. The germline gives CDR1 LGHNA, CDR2 YSLEER. The CDR3 has 15 amino acids. The CDR3 region is CASSQRDRGYYGYTF. CDR3 nucleotide sequence: TGCGCCAGCAGCCAGCGGGACAGGGGCTACTATGGCTACACCTTC.

The chain uses TRBV12-2 and TRBJ1-2; the D call TRBD1 from the table was never checked on the DNA. TRBV12-2 is designated a pseudogene. The CDR3 totals 13 residues. The CDR3 bases are TGTGCAAGTCGCGGTCCCAGGGCTTATGGCTACACCTTC. As protein: CASRGPRAYGYTF.

V gene TRBV19 combines with J gene TRBJ1-2; 8 bases fit TRBD1. The germline V gene has CDR1 LNHDA and CDR2 SQIVND (reference sequence). This CDR3 has 15 amino acids. J lost 4 bases, V lost 1 base, and 5 bases had no gene match. Here the CDR3 reads CASSIVGQGSYGYTF. The CDR3 bases are TGTGCCAGTAGTATAGTTGGACAGGGTAGCTATGGCTACACCTTC.

This chain joins TRBV9 and TRBJ2-7; D remains ambiguous. This CDR3 is built from 14 residues. The germline V gene has CDR1 SGDLS and CDR2 YYNGEE. With 0 bases removed from V and 0 bases from J, the gap between germline ends came to 7 bases. The CDR3 DNA is TGTGCCAGCAGCGTAGTCCCTAACTCCTACGAGCAGTACTTC. Protein product: CASSVVPNSYEQYF.

The chain recombines TRBV10-3 with TRBJ1-4; perhaps TRBD1 as D (5 bases). V was pared by 0 bases and J by 8 bases, with 10 bases between. CDR1 is ENHRY, CDR2 SYGVKD, per germline. This CDR3 is built from 14 residues. Here the CDR3 DNA reads TGTGCCATCAGTGAGTCAGGGTCAGGGGAAAAACTGTTTTTT. Translating it yields CAISESGSGEKLFF.

This chain connects TRBV4-3 to TRBJ1-4; a possible D gene is TRBD1 (5 bases). CDR3 size: 16 residues. With 0 bases removed from V and 5 bases from J, the gap between germline ends came to 13 bases. Germline loops: CDR1 LGHNA, CDR2 YSLEER. As DNA, the CDR3 is TGCGCCAGCAGCCAAGATACAGGAACCTGGAATGAAAAACTGTTTTTT. Protein: CASSQDTGTWNEKLFF.

V gene TRBV5-4 combines with J gene TRBJ1-1; D remains ambiguous. Deletions cut 0 bases from V and 3 bases from J, with 12 bases between. The CDR3 consists of 15 residues. CDR1 and CDR2 (germline): SGHNT, YYREEE (reference sequence). The CDR3 DNA follows: TGTGCCAGCAGCTTGGAGCAGTCGGCGGACACTGAAGCTTTCTTT. It translates to CASSLEQSADTEAFF.